This TCR beta chain is from a study of blood T cell repertoires in COVID-19. Whole-study context: Sites in the United States, Italy and Spain provided acute and convalescent COVID-19 samples. T cells, B-cell-depleted T cells, or PBMCs supplied cDNA or gDNA.

Authors' analysis steps: Amplification with reference gene primers provided the estimates of nucleated cell counts. Sequencing was performed with immunoSEQ multiplex PCR; in TCRdb, only in-frame clones are kept and a portion is missing. V and J calls and clone size come straight from that table; D and trimming were deduced from the DNA. The table shows roughly 230,000 clones, with 83% occurring only once. V shed 3 bases and J 6 bases; nucleotides not matched to a gene: 8. The CDR3 sequence is 15 residues long. Germline loops: CDR1 GTSNPN, CDR2 SVGIG (reference sequence). Sequenced: peripheral blood. The chain is built from TRBV30 and TRBJ1-5; 10 bases line up with TRBD1. The origin of this receptor is a woman aged 45-65 years with acute or convalescent COVID-19. The DNA of the CDR3 is TGTGCCTGGAGGCTAGGGACAGGGGAGCGTCAGCCCCAGCATTTT. Residues: CAWRLGTGERQPQHF. Full variable domain (missing parts from reference TRBV30 and TRBJ1-5): SQTIHQWPATLVQPVGSPLSLECTVEGTSNPNLYWYRQAAGRGLQLLFYSVGIGQISSEVPQNLSASRPQDRQFILSSKKLLLSDSGFYLCAWRLGTGERQPQHFGDGTRLSIL.